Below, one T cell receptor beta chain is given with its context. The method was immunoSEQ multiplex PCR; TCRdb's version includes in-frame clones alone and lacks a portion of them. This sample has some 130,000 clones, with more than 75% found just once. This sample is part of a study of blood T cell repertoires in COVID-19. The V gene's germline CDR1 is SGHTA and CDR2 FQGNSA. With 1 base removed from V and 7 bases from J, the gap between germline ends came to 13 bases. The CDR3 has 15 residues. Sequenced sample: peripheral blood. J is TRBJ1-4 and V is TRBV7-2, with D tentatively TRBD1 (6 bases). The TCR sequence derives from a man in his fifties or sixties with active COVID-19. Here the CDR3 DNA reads TGTGCCAGCAGCTTAGGTCAGGGGCGCGGTGAAAAACTGTTTTTT. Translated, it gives CASSLGQGRGEKLFF.